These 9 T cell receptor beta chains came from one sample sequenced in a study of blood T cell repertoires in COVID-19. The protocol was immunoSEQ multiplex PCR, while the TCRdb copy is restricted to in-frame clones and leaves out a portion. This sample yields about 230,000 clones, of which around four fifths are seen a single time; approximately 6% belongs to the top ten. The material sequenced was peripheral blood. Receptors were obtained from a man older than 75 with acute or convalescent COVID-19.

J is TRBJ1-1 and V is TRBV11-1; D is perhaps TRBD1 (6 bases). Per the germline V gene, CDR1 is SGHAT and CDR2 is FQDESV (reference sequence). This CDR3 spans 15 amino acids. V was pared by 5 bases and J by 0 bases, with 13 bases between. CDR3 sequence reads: CASSRGGIMNTEAFF. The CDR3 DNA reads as TGTGCCAGCAGCCGAGGGGGAATCATGAACACTGAAGCTTTCTTT.

CDR3 DNA: TGTGCCAGCAGCGGCCTTACCGGGACAGGGTATGGCTACACCTTC. It encodes CASSGLTGTGYGYTF. J is TRBJ1-2 and V is TRBV9; 9 nucleotides agree with TRBD1. There are 15 residues in the CDR3. V trimming: 3 bases; J trimming: 5 bases; junction bases outside the gene matches: 8. Germline assignment: CDR1 SGDLS and CDR2 YYNGEE.

CDR3 DNA: TGTGCCAGCAGTGAAGAACAGGGCTTCTATGGCTACACCTTC. It specifies CASSEEQGFYGYTF. The chain is built from TRBV2 and TRBJ1-2; D is perhaps TRBD1 (6 bases). The germline V and J ends were trimmed by 1 base and 4 bases, with 10 bases remaining between them. The length of the CDR3 is 14 residues. Per the germline V gene, CDR1 is SNHLY and CDR2 is FYNNEI.

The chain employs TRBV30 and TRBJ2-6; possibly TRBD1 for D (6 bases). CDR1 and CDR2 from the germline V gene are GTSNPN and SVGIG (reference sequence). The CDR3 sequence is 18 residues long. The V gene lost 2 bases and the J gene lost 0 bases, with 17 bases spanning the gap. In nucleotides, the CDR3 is TGTGCCTGGAGTAACCTCGACAGGACGTACTCTGGGGCCAACGTCCTGACTTTC. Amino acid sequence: CAWSNLDRTYSGANVLTF.

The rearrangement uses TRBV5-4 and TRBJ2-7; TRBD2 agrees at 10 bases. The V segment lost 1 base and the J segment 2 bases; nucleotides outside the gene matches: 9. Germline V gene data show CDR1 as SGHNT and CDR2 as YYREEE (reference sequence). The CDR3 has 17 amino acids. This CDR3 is CASSLTSGTSITYEQYF. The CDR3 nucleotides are TGTGCCAGCAGCTTGACTAGCGGGACGAGTATCACCTACGAGCAGTACTTC.

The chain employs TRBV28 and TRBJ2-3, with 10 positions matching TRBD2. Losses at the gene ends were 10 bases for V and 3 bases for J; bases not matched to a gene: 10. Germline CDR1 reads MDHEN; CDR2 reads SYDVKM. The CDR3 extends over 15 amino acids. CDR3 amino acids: CAILAGVGATDTQYF. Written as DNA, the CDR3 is TGTGCCATCCTAGCGGGAGTAGGCGCGACAGATACGCAGTATTTT.

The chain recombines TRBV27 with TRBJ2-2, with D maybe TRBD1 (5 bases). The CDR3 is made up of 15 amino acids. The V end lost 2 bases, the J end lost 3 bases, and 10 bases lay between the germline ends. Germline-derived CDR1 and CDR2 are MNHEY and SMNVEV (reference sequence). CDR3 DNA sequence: TGTGCCAGCAGTTTAAGAGACAGCTACACCGGGGAGCTGTTTTTT. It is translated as CASSLRDSYTGELFF.

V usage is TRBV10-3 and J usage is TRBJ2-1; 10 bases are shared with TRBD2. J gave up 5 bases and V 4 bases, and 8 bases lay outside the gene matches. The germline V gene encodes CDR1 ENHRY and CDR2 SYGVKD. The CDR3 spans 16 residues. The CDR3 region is CAISGAPLAGNNEQFF. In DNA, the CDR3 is TGTGCCATCAGTGGTGCCCCACTAGCGGGAAACAATGAGCAGTTCTTC.

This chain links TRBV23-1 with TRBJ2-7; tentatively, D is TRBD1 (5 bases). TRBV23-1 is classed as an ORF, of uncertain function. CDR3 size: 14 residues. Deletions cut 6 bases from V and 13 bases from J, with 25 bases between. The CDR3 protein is CASSPRPDTVGVYF. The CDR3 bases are TGCGCCAGCAGCCCGCGGCCGGACACGGTCGGAGTCTACTTC.